Sequencing of this T cell receptor beta chain was carried out in a study of blood T cell repertoires in COVID-19. Study information: COVID-19 samples collected from the United States, Italy and Spain covered acute and convalescent phases. Sources were T cells, B-cell-depleted T cells, or PBMCs; the material itself was cDNA or gDNA.

V lost 6 bases and J lost 4, with 15 bases in between. The germline gives CDR1 SNHLY, CDR2 FYNNEI. CDR3 size: 15 residues. Per the study methods: Counts of nucleated cells, estimated from reference gene primer amplification, were obtained. TCRdb's table, derived via immunoSEQ multiplex PCR, lists solely in-frame clones and lacks some. V, J and clone size reflect that table, while D and trimming were determined from the DNA. This repertoire shows approximately 94,000 clones, roughly 84% found once; its top ten account for approximately 7.3%. Sequencing input: peripheral blood. The receptor was isolated from a man aged 25-45 years in a cohort sampled during active COVID-19. This chain links TRBV2 with TRBJ2-2; D remains unclear. CDR3 sequence reads: CASSGTNSFTGELFF. CDR3 nucleotides: TGTGCCAGCAGCGGCACGAACAGCTTCACCGGGGAGCTGTTTTTT.